These 14 T cell receptor beta chains share one sample of origin, sequenced in a study of T-cell memory formation after mild COVID-19. TCRdb called the 5' RACE reads again in MiXCR, with one record for every CDR3 protein. Of about 470,000 distinct CDR3 sequences in the sample, roughly 25% are singletons; the top ten hold around an eighth. Sequencing was done on a sample of PBMCs or a T cell subset sorted from them (not recorded which). The receptors stem from an adult woman who had mild COVID-19 (a few samples of this study predate the infection). Cell type and time point are not known.

This clonotype occurred many times. The chain combines TRBV5-1 with TRBJ2-2; no clear D. CDR3 size: 15 residues. The germline gives CDR1 SGHRS, CDR2 YFSETQ. The V and J ends lost 0 bases and 0 bases respectively, with 6 bases between them. The CDR3 sequence: CASSLEQTNTGELFF. CDR3 DNA sequence: TGCGCCAGCAGCTTGGAACAGACGAACACCGGGGAGCTGTTTTTT.

CDR3 DNA: TGTGCCAGCAGCTTTCGGAGGGAACAAGAGACCCAGTACTTC. Translation gives CASSFRREQETQYF. The rearrangement joins TRBV11-1 to TRBJ2-5; TRBD2 is a possible D gene (6 bases). Germline loops: CDR1 SGHAT, CDR2 FQDESV (reference sequence). The V end was cut by 3 bases, the J end by 2 bases, with 10 bases between. The CDR3 loop spans 14 amino acids.

The chain couples TRBV7-3 to TRBJ1-1; tentative D call: TRBD1 (5 bases). The V end was cut by 4 bases, the J end by 4 bases, with 10 bases between. The CDR3 sequence is 13 residues long. Germline CDR1 and CDR2: SGHTA and FQGTGA. This chain's CDR3 is CASSWDRTTEAFF. CDR3 DNA sequence: TGTGCCAGCAGCTGGGACCGGACCACTGAAGCTTTCTTT.

V is TRBV6-5 and J is TRBJ1-4, with TRBD1 matching 11 bases. The CDR3 runs 18 residues. Per germline, CDR1 MNHEY and CDR2 SVGAGI. The junction had 13 bases not matched to a gene; V was cut back by 2 bases and J by 8 bases. The CDR3 region is CASSYGTGGRGAVEKLFF. The DNA of the CDR3 is TGTGCCAGCAGTTACGGGACAGGGGGAAGGGGGGCGGTCGAAAAACTGTTTTTT.

The chain is built from TRBV7-2 and TRBJ1-2; no clear D gene. The V and J ends lost 5 bases and 6 bases respectively, with 13 bases between them. The CDR3 spans 13 residues. CDR1 is SGHTA and CDR2 is FQGNSA in the germline V gene. The CDR3 here is CASSPRAGDGYTF. The CDR3 DNA follows: TGTGCCAGCAGCCCACGGGCCGGGGATGGCTACACCTTC.

This clonotype was observed a handful of times. The chain employs TRBV20-1 and TRBJ2-5; D might be TRBD1 or TRBD2, each matching 5 bases. V lost 6 bases and J 1 base, leaving 15 bases between the germline ends. The germline V gene encodes CDR1 DFQATT and CDR2 SNEGSKA (reference sequence). This CDR3 has 14 residues. The CDR3 loop reads CSAPGAPAQETQYF. CDR3 DNA sequence: TGCAGTGCGCCCGGGGCCCCAGCCCAAGAGACCCAGTACTTC.

The chain couples TRBV6-5 to TRBJ2-2; tentatively, D is TRBD1 or TRBD2 (5 bases each). Germline V gene data show CDR1 as MNHEY and CDR2 as SVGAGI. V was pared by 2 bases and J by 6 bases, with 10 bases between. CDR3 length: 14 residues. This chain's CDR3 is CASSYNRGPGELFF. The CDR3 nucleotides read TGTGCCAGCAGTTACAACCGGGGCCCCGGGGAGCTGTTTTTT.

This clonotype was picked up a small number of times. V is TRBV5-5 and J is TRBJ2-7; 11 positions agree with TRBD2. With 2 bases clipped from V and 3 bases from J, the junction kept 4 bases outside the gene matches. The CDR3 consists of 15 residues. Germline CDR1 is SGHKS and CDR2 is YYEKEE (reference sequence). The CDR3 DNA sequence: TGTGCCAGCAGCTTACTAGCGGGAGAAGGCTACGAGCAGTACTTC. It codes for CASSLLAGEGYEQYF.

This chain uses TRBV7-2 with TRBJ2-2, with 8 bases aligning to TRBD2. The V segment lost 1 base and the J segment 3 bases; nucleotides outside the gene matches: 4. The germline V gene has CDR1 SGHTA and CDR2 FQGNSA. CDR3 length: 16 residues. The CDR3: CASSLVGGADTGELFF. The CDR3 DNA is TGTGCCAGCAGCTTAGTCGGGGGGGCGGACACCGGGGAGCTGTTTTTT.

The sample holds a few counts of this clonotype. CDR3 amino acids: CRAGGDYGYTF. The DNA of the CDR3 is TGCAGGGCAGGGGGCGACTATGGCTACACCTTC. V is TRBV20-1 and J is TRBJ1-2, with 8 positions matching TRBD1. Germline CDR1 and CDR2: DFQATT and SNEGSKA (reference sequence). This CDR3 is 11 amino acids long.

V is TRBV20-1 and J is TRBJ2-7, with D maybe TRBD1 (5 bases). V was pared by 0 bases and J by 2 bases, with 8 bases between. Germline values: CDR1 DFQATT, CDR2 SNEGSKA (reference sequence). The CDR3 covers 13 residues. CDR3 sequence: CSARDLTAYEQYF. In DNA, the CDR3 is TGCAGTGCTAGAGATCTGACAGCCTACGAGCAGTACTTC.

The gene calls are TRBV6-6 and TRBJ2-1; D is possibly TRBD1 or TRBD2 (7 bases each). Germline CDR1 and CDR2: MNHNY and SVGAGI (reference sequence). The CDR3 is 13 amino acids. V was cut by 3 bases and J by 10 bases, with 13 bases left in between. CDR3 sequence: CASSYQGEGEQFF. Written as DNA, the CDR3 is TGTGCCAGCAGTTATCAGGGGGAGGGAGAGCAGTTCTTC.

The chain recombines TRBV10-3 with TRBJ2-5, with 12 bases lining up with TRBD1. This CDR3 region has 16 residues. After removal of 6 bases from V and 5 bases from J, the junction contained 10 bases not matched to a gene. Germline V CDR1 and CDR2: ENHRY, SYGVKD. CDR3 amino acids: CAISSPGQGAEETQYF. CDR3 bases: TGTGCCATCAGCAGCCCGGGACAGGGGGCAGAGGAGACCCAGTACTTC.

This chain uses TRBV7-2 with TRBJ2-5; 10 nucleotides agree with TRBD2. The CDR3 covers 13 residues. In germline, CDR1 is SGHTA, CDR2 FQGNSA. V lost 5 bases to trimming and J lost 5 bases; unmatched junction nucleotides: 2. CDR3 DNA: TGTGCCAGCAGCACACTAGCGGGGGAGACCCAGTACTTC. It translates to CASSTLAGETQYF.